These 27 T cell receptor beta chains were all obtained from the same sample, sequenced in a study of response to subunit inactivated influenza vaccine. From the RT-PCR reads, TCRdb called clonotypes with MiXCR, one entry per CDR3 protein. The sample includes 500,000 to 550,000 distinct CDR3 sequences, roughly a quarter of them seen just once. These data also formed part of another study, on T cells expressing NK-cell markers. That investigation notes: Making the TCR beta cDNA relied on 5'RACE template switching with UMIs.

The sample consisted of CD4+ T cells sorted from PBMCs, taken about 11 days after vaccination. Source of these receptors: a man aged 45-60 years who received an inactivated influenza vaccine.

The genes are TRBV7-8 and TRBJ1-6, with 9 bases that match TRBD1. CDR1 is SGHVS and CDR2 is FQNEAQ in the germline V gene. Unmatched junction bases numbered 9, after V lost 0 bases and J lost 9 bases. CDR3 length equals 17 residues. The CDR3 region is CASSLAKGQGIFSPLHF. CDR3 nucleotide sequence: TGTGCCAGCAGCTTAGCAAAGGGACAGGGCATATTTTCACCCCTCCACTTT.

This clonotype is a singleton in its sample. This chain connects TRBV5-4 to TRBJ1-5, with 8 bases fitting TRBD1. V dropped 3 bases and J dropped 5; count of bases not matched to a gene: 4. The germline V gene encodes CDR1 SGHNT and CDR2 YYREEE (reference sequence). CDR3 size: 14 residues. CDR3 coding DNA: TGTGCCAGCAGCTCGCAGGGGGCTGATCAGCCCCAGCATTTT. Protein sequence: CASSSQGADQPQHF.

The rearrangement joins TRBV9 to TRBJ2-3, with D tentatively TRBD2 (6 bases). CDR1 and CDR2 from the germline V gene are SGDLS and YYNGEE. The CDR3 length is 17 residues. Trimming took 0 bases from V and 3 from J, leaving 17 bases between them. In DNA, the CDR3 is TGTGCCAGCAGCGTAGACGGTCGGGGGAGTGGAACAGATACGCAGTATTTT. As protein: CASSVDGRGSGTDTQYF.

This clonotype was picked up a small number of times. This chain links TRBV4-3 with TRBJ2-3; no definite D call. Germline CDR1 reads LGHNA; CDR2 reads YSLEER. Trimming removed 0 bases at V and 2 bases at J, with 6 bases between. CDR3 length: 14 residues. The CDR3 protein is CASSQDSFTDTQYF. Here the CDR3 DNA reads TGCGCCAGCAGCCAAGACAGTTTCACAGATACGCAGTATTTT.

The V and J genes are TRBV10-3 and TRBJ2-2; TRBD2 matches 7 bases. In germline, CDR1 is ENHRY, CDR2 SYGVKD. V was pared by 7 bases and J by 3 bases, with 2 bases of the junction left unmatched. The CDR3 length is 13 residues. CDR3 residues: CAITRGDTGELFF. The CDR3 DNA sequence: TGTGCCATCACTCGGGGGGACACCGGGGAGCTGTTTTTT.

This chain uses TRBV5-5 with TRBJ2-3; D possibly corresponds to TRBD2 (5 bases). CDR3 length equals 16 residues. Trimming cost V 4 bases and J 0 bases, with 15 bases left between them. Germline CDR1 is SGHKS and CDR2 is YYEKEE (reference sequence). CDR3 sequence reads: CASSPPRLASTDTQYF. CDR3 sequence (DNA): TGTGCCAGCAGCCCCCCCCGGCTAGCAAGCACAGATACGCAGTATTTT.

This clonotype was observed a few times. The chain uses TRBV20-1 and TRBJ2-7; D assignment may be TRBD1 or TRBD2 (5 bases each). With 6 bases removed from V and 4 bases from J, the gap between germline ends came to 19 bases. From germline, CDR1 is DFQATT and CDR2 SNEGSKA (reference sequence). CDR3 length equals 14 residues. In DNA, the CDR3 is TGCAGTGCCGGGACGTTTGGTTTCAAGTACGAGCAGTACTTC. The encoded protein is CSAGTFGFKYEQYF.

This clonotype was seen only a few times. The chain links TRBV4-3 to TRBJ1-6; TRBD1 aligns across 9 bases. CDR1 and CDR2 (germline): LGHNA, YSLEER. After removal of 6 bases from V and 7 bases from J, the junction contained 1 base not matched to a gene. The length of the CDR3 is 13 residues. The CDR3 nucleotides are TGCGCCAGCAGTGGGACAGGGAATTCACCCCTCCACTTT. Its translation is CASSGTGNSPLHF.

This clonotype has ten or more counts. V usage is TRBV12-3 or TRBV12-4 and J usage is TRBJ2-5; a weak D match, TRBD1 (6 bases). This CDR3 region has 15 residues. V shed 6 bases and J shed 2 bases, with 16 bases lying between them. CDR3 amino acids: CASSPPLQGQETQYF. Written as DNA, the CDR3 is TGTGCCAGCAGCCCGCCCCTACAGGGTCAAGAGACCCAGTACTTC.

This clonotype was observed many times. The chain joins TRBV27 to TRBJ1-2, with 9 bases identical to TRBD1. Germline CDR1 and CDR2: MNHEY and SMNVEV (reference sequence). The CDR3 totals 14 residues. The ends lost 3 bases at V and 2 bases at J; junction bases unmatched: 1. DNA for the CDR3: TGTGCCAGCAGTTTCGGACAGGGGAACTATGGCTACACCTTC. Residues: CASSFGQGNYGYTF.

The rearrangement uses TRBV12-3 or TRBV12-4 and TRBJ1-2, with unresolved D. V lost 2 bases, J lost 8 bases, and 15 bases lay in between. This CDR3 region has 14 residues. The CDR3 DNA follows: TGTGCCAGCAGTTTAAGTGGGTACGCGGGCGGCTACACCTTC. It codes for CASSLSGYAGGYTF.

This clonotype was counted between two and nine times. V usage is TRBV15 and J usage is TRBJ2-7, with 8 nucleotides matching TRBD2. Germline lookup yields CDR1 LNHNV and CDR2 YYDKDF (reference sequence). V lost 2 bases to trimming and J lost 3 bases; unmatched junction nucleotides: 3. The CDR3 is made up of 14 amino acids. This CDR3 reads CATSRLREGYEQYF. CDR3 nucleotide sequence: TGTGCCACCAGCAGACTCCGGGAGGGCTACGAGCAGTACTTC.

V gene TRBV18 combines with J gene TRBJ1-6; 9 nucleotides match TRBD1. Trimming at V came to 4 bases and at J to 9 bases, leaving 10 bases not matched to a gene. Germline loops: CDR1 KGHSH, CDR2 LQKENI. CDR3 length: 16 amino acids. The CDR3 sequence: CASSLGPGQGASPLHF. The CDR3 DNA sequence: TGTGCCAGCTCACTAGGCCCGGGACAGGGCGCTTCACCCCTCCACTTT.

The chain carries TRBV20-1 and TRBJ2-1, with D hard to call. The CDR3 contains 12 residues. Germline V gene lookup returns CDR1 DFQATT and CDR2 SNEGSKA (reference sequence). Trimming took 3 bases from V and 8 from J, leaving 11 bases between them. CDR3 bases: TGCAGTGCTAGGCCCTCTGATTATGAGCAGTTCTTC. Encoded protein: CSARPSDYEQFF.

This clonotype has more than one count but fewer than ten. The J gene is TRBJ2-2, the V gene TRBV10-2, with TRBD2 matching 10 bases. The CDR3 contains 16 residues. From germline, CDR1 is WSHSY and CDR2 SAAADI. Trimming cost V 6 bases and J 0 bases; bases outside gene matches: 4. CDR3 in amino acids: CASRRTSGPNTGELFF. CDR3 nucleotide sequence: TGCGCCAGCAGAAGGACTAGCGGACCGAACACCGGGGAGCTGTTTTTT.

This clonotype came up a few times. The rearrangement joins TRBV5-1 to TRBJ2-1, with 13 positions matching TRBD2. Per the germline V gene, CDR1 is SGHRS and CDR2 is YFSETQ. Germline trimming cut 0 bases from V and 8 bases from J; bases unmatched to any gene: 8. The CDR3 runs 17 residues. This chain's CDR3 is CASSLEARTSGGHEQFF. Here the CDR3 DNA reads TGCGCCAGCAGCTTGGAGGCCCGGACTAGCGGGGGCCATGAGCAGTTCTTC.

This clonotype was seen a few times. The CDR3 nucleotides read TGCAGTGCTAGAGGATATCTAGCGGTCTCCTACAATGAGCAGTTCTTC. Translation: CSARGYLAVSYNEQFF. The rearrangement links TRBV20-1 to TRBJ2-1; 7 nucleotides align to TRBD2. The V segment lost 1 base and the J segment 0 bases; nucleotides outside the gene matches: 6. The CDR3 length is 16 residues. Germline lookup yields CDR1 DFQATT and CDR2 SNEGSKA (reference sequence).

V gene TRBV4-1 combines with J gene TRBJ1-4; D not resolved. Between the trimmed V and J ends, which lost 4 bases and 5 bases, there was a span of 11 bases. The CDR3 is 14 residues long. Germline values: CDR1 MGHRA, CDR2 YSYEKL. DNA of the CDR3: TGCGCCAGCAGCCTTCAAGGACCGAATGAAAAACTGTTTTTT. Protein product: CASSLQGPNEKLFF.

This chain connects TRBV20-1 to TRBJ2-3, with 11 bases that match TRBD2. Per germline, CDR1 DFQATT and CDR2 SNEGSKA (reference sequence). The CDR3 consists of 17 residues. With V trimmed by 6 bases and J by 2 bases, 13 bases remained unmatched. CDR3 in amino acids: CSATWASGGKHTDTQYF. The CDR3 DNA reads as TGCAGTGCAACCTGGGCTAGCGGGGGGAAACACACAGATACGCAGTATTTT.

The V gene is TRBV6-1, the J gene TRBJ2-7, with a tentative D call TRBD2 (6 bases). Trimming removed 6 bases from V and 2 bases from J, with 17 bases in between. Germline CDR1 MNHNS, CDR2 SASEGT. The CDR3 consists of 15 residues. The CDR3 DNA follows: TGTGCCAGCAGACCCGGTTCTAGCGTGCCCTACGAGCAGTACTTC. As protein: CASRPGSSVPYEQYF.

The chain recombines TRBV5-6 with TRBJ1-6; the D gene is possibly TRBD1 (6 bases). Germline CDR1 is SGHDT and CDR2 is YYEEEE. The CDR3 totals 15 residues. Trimming cost V 2 bases and J 5 bases, with 11 bases left between them. Here the CDR3 DNA reads TGTGCCAGCAGCTTCGGTGGACAGAATAATTCACCCCTCCACTTT. Protein sequence: CASSFGGQNNSPLHF.

This clonotype was picked up a small number of times. This sequence joins TRBV4-2 and TRBJ2-1; D unresolved. The germline CDR1 and CDR2 sequences are LGHNA and YNFKEQ. The CDR3 spans 16 residues. With 0 bases removed from V and 4 bases from J, the gap between germline ends came to 13 bases. CDR3 protein: CASSQEEILVYNEQFF. In nucleotides, the CDR3 is TGTGCCAGCAGCCAAGAAGAGATTCTTGTATACAATGAGCAGTTCTTC.

This clonotype occurred once. The chain recombines TRBV7-2 with TRBJ1-1; D gene ambiguous. V lost 6 bases and J 11 bases, leaving 22 bases between the germline ends. The germline V gene encodes CDR1 SGHTA and CDR2 FQGNSA. The CDR3 covers 14 residues. The CDR3 DNA is TGTGCCAGCAGTTCCCGGACTGTTCGAGGTGGGGCTTTCTTT. Protein: CASSSRTVRGGAFF.

This clonotype was observed a handful of times. The chain employs TRBV12-3 or TRBV12-4 and TRBJ1-1, with unresolved D. The CDR3 runs 13 residues. Trimming cost V 6 bases and J 1 base, with 9 bases left between them. This chain's CDR3 is CASSFSRNTEAFF. CDR3 nucleotide sequence: TGTGCCAGCAGCTTCAGTCGGAACACTGAAGCTTTCTTT.

This clonotype appeared a few times. The V and J genes are TRBV6-1 and TRBJ1-5; D remains unclear. This CDR3 has 14 residues. V was trimmed by 8 bases and J by 5 bases, leaving 16 bases between them. CDR1 is MNHNS and CDR2 is SASEGT in the germline V gene. The CDR3 region has the DNA TGTGCCAGCGCTGTTGGGCGTAGTGATCAGCCCCAGCATTTT. As protein: CASAVGRSDQPQHF.

This clonotype was counted a few times. The CDR3 DNA follows: TGTGCCAGCAGTACAGGGTCTGAAGCTTTCTTT. Protein product: CASSTGSEAFF. The V call is TRBV2, the J call TRBJ1-1; perhaps TRBD1 as D (6 bases). The CDR3 covers 11 residues. Germline assignment: CDR1 SNHLY and CDR2 FYNNEI. V was cut by 5 bases and J by 6 bases, with 7 bases left in between. The full variable domain, completed using reference TRBV2 and TRBJ1-1, is EPEVTQTPSHQVTQMGQEVILRCVPISNHLYFYWYRQILGQKVEFLVSFYNNEISEKSEIFDDQFSVERPDGSNFTLKIRSTKLEDSAMYFCASSTGSEAFFGQGTRLTVV.

The rearrangement joins TRBV20-1 to TRBJ2-1; 7 nucleotides agree with TRBD2. The junction had 7 bases not matched to a gene; V was cut back by 0 bases and J by 2 bases. The germline CDR1 and CDR2 sequences are DFQATT and SNEGSKA (reference sequence). The CDR3 consists of 16 residues. Here the CDR3 DNA reads TGCAGTGCTAGAGACCCCACTAGCGAAACCTACAATGAGCAGTTCTTC. It encodes CSARDPTSETYNEQFF.